This TCR beta chain stems from a study of shared clonotypes between healthy human individuals. Study conclusions and caveats: Rarefaction gave evidence that sorted-subset sequencing remained incomplete despite large depth. Clonotype sharing among donors likely depends on sequencing depth.

Deep-level running was used for the assay. Authors' processing steps: Without quality scores, immunoSEQ junctional reads could not be filtered like full-length reads. Some clones are missing from TCRdb's copy, which holds only in-frame ones; the method was immunoSEQ multiplex PCR. For V, J and clone size, that table is used; D and trimming come from the DNA. The data show 2 million to 2.5 million clones, roughly 92% seen once. Germline CDR1 and CDR2: SEHNR and FQNEAQ (reference sequence). The CDR3 runs 14 residues. The V end lost 0 bases, the J end lost 7 bases, and 12 bases lay between the germline ends. This clone was detected only a few times. The antigen remains undetermined.

The sample comprised naive CD4+ T cells from PBMCs. Subset defined: CD45RA+ positively selected. This clonotype originated in a man younger than 35 in good health. Some clones in this sample may be carry-over from other donors' samples. J is TRBJ1-2 and V is TRBV7-9; D gene unclear. As DNA, the CDR3 is TGTGCCAGCAGCTTAGCGGCCGCGGGGTTTGGCTACACCTTC. Translation gives CASSLAAAGFGYTF.